The clone carrying this T cell receptor beta chain was counted ten times or more. The antigen is unknown. Sample-barcoded 5' priming and a J-beta primer mix drove a second PCR of roughly 7 to 11 cycles. A tag from a template-switch adaptor with 12 random nucleotides marked each cDNA molecule. Each CDR3 protein gets one entry after TCRdb re-called the 5' RACE reads with MiXCR. The repertoire consists of over 1,500,000 distinct CDR3 sequences, with around half occurring once and the leading ten covering 2.1%. This specimen belongs to a study of blood T cells in healthy people across ages. Study in general: The capture of about one barcoded beta molecule per two T cells was achieved by template switching.

Germline CDR1 reads MGHRA; CDR2 reads YSYEKL. The CDR3 is 17 residues long. V dropped 0 bases and J dropped 6 bases, with 18 bases sitting between them. Study conclusions and caveats: Leaving the PBMCs unsorted stopped any conclusive comparison of naive versus antigen-experienced cells. CMV infection status of these donors was not known.

This TCR was sampled from a woman in her forties in good health. Sequencing was performed on blood. The chain links TRBV4-1 to TRBJ2-1; D is perhaps TRBD1 or TRBD2 (6 bases each). CDR3 nucleotide sequence: TGCGCCAGCAGCCAAGATGGTACGGGGGCGATAAGCAATGAGCAGTTCTTC. It translates to CASSQDGTGAISNEQFF.